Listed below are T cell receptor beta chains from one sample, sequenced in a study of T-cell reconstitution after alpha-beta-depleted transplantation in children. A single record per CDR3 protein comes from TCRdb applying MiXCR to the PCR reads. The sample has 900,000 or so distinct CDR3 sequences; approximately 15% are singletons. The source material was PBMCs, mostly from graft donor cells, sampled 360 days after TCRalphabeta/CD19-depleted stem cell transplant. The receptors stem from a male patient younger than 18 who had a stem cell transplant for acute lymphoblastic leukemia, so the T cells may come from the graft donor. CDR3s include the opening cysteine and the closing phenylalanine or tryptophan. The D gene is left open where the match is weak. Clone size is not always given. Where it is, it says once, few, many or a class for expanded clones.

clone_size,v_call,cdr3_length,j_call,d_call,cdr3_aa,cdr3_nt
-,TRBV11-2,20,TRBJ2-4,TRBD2,CASSPSGLAGGPSAKNIQYF,TGTGCCAGCAGCCCCAGTGGACTAGCGGGAGGGCCTTCGGCCAAAAACATTCAGTACTTC
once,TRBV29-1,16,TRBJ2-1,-,CSVVPGAGSSYNEQCF,TGCAGCGTTGTCCCTGGCGCGGGGAGCTCCTACAATGAGCAGTGCTTC
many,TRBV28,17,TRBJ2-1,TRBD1,CASSSRPGTGSTNEQFF,TGTGCCAGCAGTTCCCGACCCGGGACAGGATCGACCAATGAGCAGTTCTTC
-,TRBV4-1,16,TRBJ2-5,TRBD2,CASSEAVAGVKETQYF,TGCGCCAGCAGCGAAGCCGTAGCGGGAGTTAAAGAGACCCAGTACTTC
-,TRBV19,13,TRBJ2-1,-,CASSHDLRNEQFF,TGTGCCAGTAGCCACGACCTGCGGAATGAGCAGTTCTTC
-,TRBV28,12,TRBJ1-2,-,CASSSGIDGYTF,TGTGCCAGCAGTTCCGGGATTGACGGCTACACCTTC
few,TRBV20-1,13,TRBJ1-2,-,CSARARANYGYTF,TGCAGTGCCCGCGCCAGGGCTAACTATGGCTACACCTTC
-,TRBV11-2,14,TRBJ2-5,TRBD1,CASSLDNLRGPQYF,TGTGCCAGCAGCTTAGATAATCTTAGGGGGCCCCAGTACTTC
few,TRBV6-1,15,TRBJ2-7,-,CASRGGSTGDHEQYF,TGTGCCAGCAGGGGGGGATCGACTGGGGACCACGAGCAGTACTTC
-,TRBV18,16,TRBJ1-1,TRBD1,CASSQRQGAMNTEAFF,TGTGCCAGCTCTCAAAGACAGGGGGCCATGAACACTGAAGCTTTCTTT
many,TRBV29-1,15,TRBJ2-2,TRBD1,CSVFGQGAWSGELFF,TGCAGCGTTTTTGGACAGGGGGCTTGGAGCGGGGAGCTGTTTTTT
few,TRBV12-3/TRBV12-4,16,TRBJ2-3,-,CASSFARSYSKDTQYF,TGTGCCAGCAGTTTTGCCAGGTCTTATAGTAAAGATACGCAGTATTTT
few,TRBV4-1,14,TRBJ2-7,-,CASSLTLGYYEQYF,TGCGCCAGCAGCCTGACCCTAGGCTACTACGAGCAGTACTTC
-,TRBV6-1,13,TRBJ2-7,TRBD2,CASSWTSGNEQYF,TGTGCCAGCAGCTGGACTAGCGGCAACGAGCAGTACTTC
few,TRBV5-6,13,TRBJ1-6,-,CASSFSGDSPLHF,TGTGCCAGCAGCTTCTCGGGCGATTCACCCCTCCACTTT
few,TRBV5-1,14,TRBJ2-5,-,CASSPSGGGWTQYF,TGCGCCAGCAGCCCCAGCGGAGGGGGGTGGACCCAGTACTTC
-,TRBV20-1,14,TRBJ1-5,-,CSASGSVRNQPQHF,TGCAGTGCTTCCGGGAGCGTACGCAATCAGCCCCAGCATTTT
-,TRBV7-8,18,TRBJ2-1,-,CASSSMGGPLTSYNEQFF,TGTGCCAGCAGCTCCATGGGGGGTCCCCTGACTTCCTACAATGAGCAGTTCTTC
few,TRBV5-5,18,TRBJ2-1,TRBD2,CASSLSLAGVQVGNEQFF,TGTGCCAGCAGCTTGAGCCTAGCGGGAGTGCAAGTGGGGAATGAGCAGTTCTTC
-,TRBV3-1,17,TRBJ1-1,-,CASSQELTAYMNTEAFF,TGTGCCAGCAGCCAAGAATTAACGGCTTACATGAACACTGAAGCTTTCTTT
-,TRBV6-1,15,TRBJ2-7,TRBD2,CASSGRPSGRPEQYF,TGTGCCAGCAGTGGCAGACCTAGCGGGAGGCCCGAGCAGTACTTC
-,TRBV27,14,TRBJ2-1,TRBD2,CASSPYGTSNEQFF,TGTGCCAGCAGTCCGTACGGGACTAGCAATGAGCAGTTCTTC
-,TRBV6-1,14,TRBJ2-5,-,CASSRSQGQETQYF,TGTGCCAGCAGTCGGAGTCAGGGGCAAGAGACCCAGTACTTC
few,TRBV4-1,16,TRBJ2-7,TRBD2,CASSQGPASGRYEQYF,TGCGCCAGCAGCCAAGGTCCCGCTAGCGGGCGGTACGAGCAGTACTTC
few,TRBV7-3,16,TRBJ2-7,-,CASSTDGNILTYEQYF,TGTGCCAGCAGCACGGACGGAAACATACTTACCTACGAGCAGTACTTC
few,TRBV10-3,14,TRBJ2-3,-,CAISVEVRADTQYF,TGTGCCATCAGTGTGGAGGTTCGTGCGGATACGCAGTATTTT
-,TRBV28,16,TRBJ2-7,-,CASSQGFIGSPYEQYF,TGTGCCAGCAGCCAGGGCTTCATAGGAAGCCCCTACGAGCAGTACTTC
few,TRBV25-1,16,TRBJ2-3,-,CASSDWGVVPPYTQYF,TGTGCCAGCAGTGATTGGGGGGTCGTTCCTCCGTATACGCAGTATTTT
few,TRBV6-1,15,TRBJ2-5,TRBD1,CASRTGTGGDETQYF,TGTGCCAGCAGAACCGGGACAGGGGGCGACGAGACCCAGTACTTC
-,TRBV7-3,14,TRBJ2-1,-,CASSPYIETREQFF,TGTGCCAGCAGCCCTTATATTGAGACAAGAGAGCAGTTCTTC
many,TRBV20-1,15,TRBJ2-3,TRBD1,CSVTRGQGGTDTQYF,TGCAGTGTCACTCGAGGGCAGGGGGGCACAGATACGCAGTATTTT
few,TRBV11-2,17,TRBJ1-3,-,CASSLVYGTTSGNTIYF,TGTGCCAGCAGCTTAGTCTATGGGACAACTTCTGGAAACACCATATATTTT
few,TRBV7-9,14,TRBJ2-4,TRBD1,CASSPTGQINIQYF,TGTGCCAGCAGCCCGACGGGACAGATAAACATTCAGTACTTC
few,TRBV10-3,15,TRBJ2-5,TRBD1,CAISDQGARKETQYF,TGTGCCATCAGTGACCAGGGGGCTAGGAAAGAGACCCAGTACTTC
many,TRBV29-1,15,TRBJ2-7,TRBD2,CSVETAGGISYEQYF,TGCAGCGTTGAAACAGCGGGAGGCATCTCCTACGAGCAGTACTTC
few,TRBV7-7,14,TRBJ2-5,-,CASSSSTVQETQYF,TGTGCCAGCAGCTCCTCGACAGTCCAAGAGACCCAGTACTTC
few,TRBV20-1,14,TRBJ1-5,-,CSASRSPGAPDQHF,TGCAGTGCTAGTAGGTCGCCAGGGGCGCCCGACCAGCATTTT
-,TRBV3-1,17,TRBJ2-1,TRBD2,CACSQDLYSGRRGEQFF,TGTGCCTGCAGCCAAGATCTATATAGCGGGAGGCGAGGTGAGCAGTTCTTC
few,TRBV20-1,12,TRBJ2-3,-,CSARDRRDTQYF,TGCAGTGCTAGAGATCGGAGGGATACGCAGTATTTT
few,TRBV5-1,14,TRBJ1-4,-,CASTSGPGGEKLFF,TGCGCCAGCACCTCGGGACCTGGAGGAGAAAAACTGTTTTTT
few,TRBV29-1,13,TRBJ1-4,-,CSVAGLPNEKLFF,TGCAGCGTTGCCGGACTGCCGAATGAAAAACTGTTTTTT
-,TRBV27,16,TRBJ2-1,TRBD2,CASSLFQLAGGHEQFF,TGTGCCAGCAGTTTATTTCAACTAGCGGGAGGGCATGAGCAGTTCTTC
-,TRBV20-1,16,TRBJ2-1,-,CSARDPGWSTYNEQFF,TGCAGTGCTAGAGATCCCGGCTGGAGTACCTACAATGAGCAGTTCTTC